Described below is a single T cell receptor beta chain sequence and its context. Authors' processing steps: Estimates of nucleated cell counts were drawn from the amplification of reference gene primers. Repertoires were generated with immunoSEQ multiplex PCR, while TCRdb's copy carries only in-frame clones and drops some. From that table come the V and J calls and clone size; the DNA was used to work out D and trimming. Here the sample spans 57,000 or so clones, 88% being singletons. The V gene's germline CDR1 is MNHEY and CDR2 SVGEGT. V dropped 6 bases and J dropped 6; count of bases not matched to a gene: 8. The CDR3 is made up of 14 amino acids. This entry belongs to a study of blood T cell repertoires in COVID-19.

The gene calls are TRBV6-2 or TRBV6-3 and TRBJ1-1, with 9 bases that match TRBD1. The receptor comes from a woman between 50 and 59 years old with active or convalescent COVID-19. The material sequenced was peripheral blood. In DNA form, the CDR3 reads TGTGCCAGCAGCCGGGACAGGGAGAGGGCTGAAGCTTTCTTT. Translation gives CASSRDRERAEAFF.